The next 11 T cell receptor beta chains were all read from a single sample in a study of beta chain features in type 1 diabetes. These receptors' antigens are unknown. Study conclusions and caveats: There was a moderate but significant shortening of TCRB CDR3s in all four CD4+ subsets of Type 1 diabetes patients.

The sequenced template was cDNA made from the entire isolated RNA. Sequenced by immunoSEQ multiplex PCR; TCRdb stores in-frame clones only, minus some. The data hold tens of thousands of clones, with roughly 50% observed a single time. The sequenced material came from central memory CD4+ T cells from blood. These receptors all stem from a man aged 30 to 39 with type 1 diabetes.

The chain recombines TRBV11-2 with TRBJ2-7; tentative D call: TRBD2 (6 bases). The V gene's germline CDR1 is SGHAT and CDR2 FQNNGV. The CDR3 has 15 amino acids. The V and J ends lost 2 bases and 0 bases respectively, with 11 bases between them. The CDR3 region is CASSLTRESSYEQYF. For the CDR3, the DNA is TGTGCCAGCAGCTTAACACGGGAGAGCTCCTACGAGCAGTACTTC.

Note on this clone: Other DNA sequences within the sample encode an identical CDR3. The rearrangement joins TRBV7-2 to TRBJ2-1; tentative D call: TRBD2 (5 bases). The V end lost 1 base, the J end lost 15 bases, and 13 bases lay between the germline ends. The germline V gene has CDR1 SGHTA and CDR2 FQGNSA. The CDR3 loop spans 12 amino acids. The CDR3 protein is CASSLGAVPLFF. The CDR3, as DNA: TGTGCCAGCAGCTTAGGAGCGGTTCCCCTGTTCTTC. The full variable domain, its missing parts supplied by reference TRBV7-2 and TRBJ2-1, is GAGVSQSPSNKVTEKGKDVELRCDPISGHTALYWYRQSLGQGLEFLIYFQGNSAPDKSGLPSDRFSAERTGGSVSTLTIQRTQQEDSAVYLCASSLGAVPLFFGPGTRLTVL.

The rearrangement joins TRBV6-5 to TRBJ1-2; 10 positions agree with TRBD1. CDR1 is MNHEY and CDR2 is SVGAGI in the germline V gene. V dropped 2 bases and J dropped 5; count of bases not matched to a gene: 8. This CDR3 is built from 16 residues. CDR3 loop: CASSYLLGQGDYGYTF. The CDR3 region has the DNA TGTGCCAGCAGTTACCTATTAGGACAGGGGGATTATGGCTACACCTTC.

This CDR3 reads CAWRNNLQETQYF. The CDR3 DNA follows: TGTGCCTGGAGGAACAACCTCCAAGAGACCCAGTACTTC. V gene TRBV30 combines with J gene TRBJ2-5; no firm D call. Germline CDR1 and CDR2: GTSNPN and SVGIG (reference sequence). The CDR3 extends over 13 amino acids. The V gene lost 3 bases and the J gene lost 1 base, with 9 bases spanning the gap.

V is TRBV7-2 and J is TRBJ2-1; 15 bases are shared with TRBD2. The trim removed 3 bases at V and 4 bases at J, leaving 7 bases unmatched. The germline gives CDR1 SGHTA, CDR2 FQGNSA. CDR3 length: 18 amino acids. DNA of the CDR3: TGTGCCAGCAGCTTCAGTGGACTAGCGGGAGGGGGGTACAATGAGCAGTTCTTC. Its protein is CASSFSGLAGGGYNEQFF.

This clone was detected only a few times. CDR3 region: CASSLDRGPDSYEQYF. The DNA of the CDR3 is TGCGCCAGCAGCTTGGACAGGGGGCCGGATAGCTACGAGCAGTACTTC. The rearrangement links TRBV5-1 to TRBJ2-7; 9 bases align to TRBD1. Germline V gene lookup returns CDR1 SGHRS and CDR2 YFSETQ. This CDR3 has 16 amino acids. V gave up 0 bases and J gave up 3 bases; unmatched junction bases: 7.

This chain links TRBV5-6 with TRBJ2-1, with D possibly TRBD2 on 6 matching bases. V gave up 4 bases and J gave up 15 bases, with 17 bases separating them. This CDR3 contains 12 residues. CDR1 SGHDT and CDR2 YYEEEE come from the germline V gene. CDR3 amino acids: CASSKDAGLMFF. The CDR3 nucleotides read TGTGCCAGCAGCAAAGACGCGGGACTTATGTTCTTC.

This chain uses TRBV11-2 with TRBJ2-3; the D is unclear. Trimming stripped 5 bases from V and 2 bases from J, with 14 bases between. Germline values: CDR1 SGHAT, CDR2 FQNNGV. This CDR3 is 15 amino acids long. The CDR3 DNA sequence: TGTGCCAGCAGCCCCGCCTCTCAGTTCACAGATACGCAGTATTTT. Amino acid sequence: CASSPASQFTDTQYF.

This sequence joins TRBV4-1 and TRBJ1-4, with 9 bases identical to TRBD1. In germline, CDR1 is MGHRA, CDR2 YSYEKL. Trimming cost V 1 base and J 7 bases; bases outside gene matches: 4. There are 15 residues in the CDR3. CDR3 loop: CASSQGYRGREKLFF. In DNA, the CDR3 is TGCGCCAGCAGCCAAGGGTACAGGGGGCGTGAAAAACTGTTTTTT.

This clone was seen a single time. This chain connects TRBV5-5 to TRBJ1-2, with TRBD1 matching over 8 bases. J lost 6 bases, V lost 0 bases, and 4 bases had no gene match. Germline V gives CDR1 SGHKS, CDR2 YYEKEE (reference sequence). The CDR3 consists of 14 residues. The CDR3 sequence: CASSLGGRGHGYTF. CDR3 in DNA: TGTGCCAGCAGCTTGGGAGGCAGGGGGCATGGCTACACCTTC.

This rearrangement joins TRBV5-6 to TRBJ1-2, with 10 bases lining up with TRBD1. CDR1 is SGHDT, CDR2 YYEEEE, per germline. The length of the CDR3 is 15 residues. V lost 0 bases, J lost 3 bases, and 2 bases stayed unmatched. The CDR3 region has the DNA TGTGCCAGCAGCTTGGGACAGGGGGCGTACTATGGCTACACCTTC. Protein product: CASSLGQGAYYGYTF.